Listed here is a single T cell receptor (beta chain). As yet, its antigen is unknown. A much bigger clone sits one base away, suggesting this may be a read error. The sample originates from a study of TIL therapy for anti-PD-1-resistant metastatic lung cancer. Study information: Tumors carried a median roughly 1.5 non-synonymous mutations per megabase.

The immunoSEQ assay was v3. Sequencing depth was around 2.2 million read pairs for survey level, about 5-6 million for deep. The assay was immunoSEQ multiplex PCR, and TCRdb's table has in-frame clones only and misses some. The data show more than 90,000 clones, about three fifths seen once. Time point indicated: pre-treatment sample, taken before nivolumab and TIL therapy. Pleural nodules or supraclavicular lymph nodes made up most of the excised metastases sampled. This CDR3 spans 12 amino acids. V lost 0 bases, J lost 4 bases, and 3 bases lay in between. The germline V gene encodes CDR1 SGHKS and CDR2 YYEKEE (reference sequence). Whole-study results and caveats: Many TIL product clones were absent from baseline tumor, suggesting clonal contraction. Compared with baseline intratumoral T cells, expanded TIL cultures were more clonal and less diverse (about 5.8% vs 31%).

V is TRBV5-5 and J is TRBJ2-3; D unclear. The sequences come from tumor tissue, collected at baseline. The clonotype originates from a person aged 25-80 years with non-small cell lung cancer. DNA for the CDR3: TGTGCCAGCAGCTTGGAGGCAGATACGCAGTATTTT. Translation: CASSLEADTQYF.